These T cell receptor beta chains were read from a single sample in a study of T cell responses to AZD1222 COVID-19 vaccine. Using immunoSEQ multiplex PCR, the repertoire was profiled, and TCRdb retains in-frame clones only, with some absent. This repertoire shows roughly 97,000 clones, around 91% found once; its top ten account for about 17%. The material sequenced was peripheral blood, taken on day 0 of AZD1222 vaccination. These receptors came from an adult in good health. The conserved cysteine and the conserved F or W are not part of the CDR3 here. Fields, in order: J gene, V gene, CDR3 protein.

j_call: TRBJ1-2
v_call: TRBV7-3
cdr3_aa: ASSPDSNYGYT

j_call: TRBJ1-2
v_call: TRBV3-1/TRBV3-2
cdr3_aa: ASSQQGVRTRYGYT

j_call: TRBJ1-2
v_call: TRBV6-5
cdr3_aa: ASSRTRNYGYT

j_call: TRBJ1-1
v_call: TRBV6-2/TRBV6-3
cdr3_aa: ASSPQSVGTEAF

j_call: TRBJ1-2
v_call: TRBV5-6
cdr3_aa: ASSLLLGWDGYT

j_call: TRBJ2-3
v_call: TRBV7-7
cdr3_aa: ASSSGQTSMRTDTQY

j_call: TRBJ1-1
v_call: TRBV7-9
cdr3_aa: ASSSVGMNTEAF

j_call: TRBJ1-4
v_call: TRBV7-8
cdr3_aa: ASSSVEKLF

j_call: TRBJ1-1
v_call: TRBV6-2/TRBV6-3
cdr3_aa: ASSYSSQGDTEAF

j_call: TRBJ2-2
v_call: TRBV4-2
cdr3_aa: ASSQTGGAGNTGELF

j_call: TRBJ2-1
v_call: TRBV7-9
cdr3_aa: ASSISRSPYNEQF

j_call: TRBJ1-2
v_call: TRBV5-6
cdr3_aa: ASSFELNSYGYT

j_call: TRBJ2-7
v_call: TRBV6-2/TRBV6-3
cdr3_aa: ASSYSEATYEQY

j_call: TRBJ2-3
v_call: TRBV11-2
cdr3_aa: ASSLILGDTDTQY

j_call: TRBJ2-7
v_call: TRBV5-8
cdr3_aa: ASSLGGNYYEQY

j_call: TRBJ1-1
v_call: TRBV25-1
cdr3_aa: ASSEWGRGRTEAF

j_call: TRBJ2-5
v_call: TRBV15
cdr3_aa: ATSRGDSQETQY

j_call: TRBJ2-7
v_call: TRBV5-8
cdr3_aa: ASSLAGRLADEQY

j_call: TRBJ2-7
v_call: TRBV5-1
cdr3_aa: ASSLGLAGGPGEQY

j_call: TRBJ2-5
v_call: TRBV4-1
cdr3_aa: ASSQILRETQY

j_call: TRBJ1-2
v_call: TRBV11-2
cdr3_aa: ASSAGGYGYT

j_call: TRBJ2-3
v_call: TRBV7-3
cdr3_aa: ASSPRLTADTQY

j_call: TRBJ1-1
v_call: TRBV30
cdr3_aa: AEEQGTEAF

j_call: TRBJ2-7
v_call: TRBV6-6
cdr3_aa: ASSYLSGGATYEQY

j_call: TRBJ2-2
v_call: TRBV13
cdr3_aa: ASSLVGNTGELF

j_call: TRBJ1-2
v_call: TRBV19
cdr3_aa: ASSITAITNYGYT

j_call: TRBJ1-1
v_call: TRBV11-2
cdr3_aa: ASSYRGDREVR

j_call: TRBJ2-2
v_call: TRBV3-1/TRBV3-2
cdr3_aa: ASSPRQGRLTGELF

j_call: TRBJ2-1
v_call: TRBV4-1
cdr3_aa: ASSQTSGEDNEQF

j_call: TRBJ2-4
v_call: TRBV4-1
cdr3_aa: ASSQSGGAFH

j_call: TRBJ2-1
v_call: TRBV7-7
cdr3_aa: ASSLGSGAGNEQF

j_call: TRBJ1-2
v_call: TRBV7-9
cdr3_aa: ASSRTADRNNYGYT

j_call: TRBJ2-3
v_call: TRBV3-1/TRBV3-2
cdr3_aa: ASSQGEARTDTQY

j_call: TRBJ2-1
v_call: TRBV5-1
cdr3_aa: ASRLGGGNNEQF

j_call: TRBJ1-1
v_call: TRBV29-1
cdr3_aa: SVLGENTEAF

j_call: TRBJ1-5
v_call: TRBV4-1
cdr3_aa: ASSQAAGINQPQH

j_call: TRBJ2-6
v_call: TRBV14
cdr3_aa: ASSLTSRLSGANVLT

j_call: TRBJ1-1
v_call: TRBV4-2
cdr3_aa: ASRPSYMNTEAF

j_call: TRBJ2-7
v_call: TRBV5-1
cdr3_aa: ASSEPWGDAINEQY

j_call: TRBJ1-2
v_call: TRBV24-1
cdr3_aa: ATSQGNGYT

j_call: TRBJ1-3
v_call: TRBV11-2
cdr3_aa: ASSLGAGGNTIY

j_call: TRBJ2-4
v_call: TRBV5-1
cdr3_aa: ASSLTQGARNIQY